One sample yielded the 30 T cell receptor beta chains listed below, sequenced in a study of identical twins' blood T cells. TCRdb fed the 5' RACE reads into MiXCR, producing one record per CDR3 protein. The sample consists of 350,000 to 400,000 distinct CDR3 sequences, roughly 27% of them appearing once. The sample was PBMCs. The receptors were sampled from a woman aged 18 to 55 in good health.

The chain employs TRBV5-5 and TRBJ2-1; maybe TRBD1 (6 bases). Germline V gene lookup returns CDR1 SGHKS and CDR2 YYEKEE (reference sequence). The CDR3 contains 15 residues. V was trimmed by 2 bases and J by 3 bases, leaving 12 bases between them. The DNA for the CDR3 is TGTGCCAGCAGCTTCGGACAGATAATCTACAATGAGCAGTTCTTC. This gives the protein CASSFGQIIYNEQFF.

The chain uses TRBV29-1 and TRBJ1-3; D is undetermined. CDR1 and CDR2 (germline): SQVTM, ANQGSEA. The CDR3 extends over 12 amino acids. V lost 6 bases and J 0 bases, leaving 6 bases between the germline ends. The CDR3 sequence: CSVGFSGNTIYF. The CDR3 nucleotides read TGCAGCGTCGGATTCTCTGGAAACACCATATATTTT.

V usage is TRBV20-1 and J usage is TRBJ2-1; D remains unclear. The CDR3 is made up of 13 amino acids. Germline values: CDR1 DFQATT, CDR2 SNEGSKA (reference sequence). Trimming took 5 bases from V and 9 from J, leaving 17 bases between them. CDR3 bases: TGCAGTGCTCTCCCCTTTCTAGACTCTGAGCAGTTCTTC. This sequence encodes CSALPFLDSEQFF.

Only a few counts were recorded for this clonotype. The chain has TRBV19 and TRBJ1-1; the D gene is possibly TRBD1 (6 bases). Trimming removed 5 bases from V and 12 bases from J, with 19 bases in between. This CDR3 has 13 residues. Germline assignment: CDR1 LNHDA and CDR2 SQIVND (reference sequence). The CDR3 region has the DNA TGTGCCAGTAGTCCAGGTACAGGGACAAGGTCTTTCTTT. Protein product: CASSPGTGTRSFF.

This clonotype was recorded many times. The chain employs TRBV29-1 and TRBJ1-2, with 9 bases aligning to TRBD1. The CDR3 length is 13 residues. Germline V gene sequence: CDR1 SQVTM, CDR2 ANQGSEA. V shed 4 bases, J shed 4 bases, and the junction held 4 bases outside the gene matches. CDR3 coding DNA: TGCAGCGTTGTAACAGGGGGCCTCTATGGCTACACCTTC. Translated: CSVVTGGLYGYTF.

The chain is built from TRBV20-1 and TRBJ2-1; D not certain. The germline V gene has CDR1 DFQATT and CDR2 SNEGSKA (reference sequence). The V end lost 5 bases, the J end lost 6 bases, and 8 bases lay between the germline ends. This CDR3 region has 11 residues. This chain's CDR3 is CSAPLVNEQFF. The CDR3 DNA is TGCAGTGCTCCCCTGGTCAATGAGCAGTTCTTC.

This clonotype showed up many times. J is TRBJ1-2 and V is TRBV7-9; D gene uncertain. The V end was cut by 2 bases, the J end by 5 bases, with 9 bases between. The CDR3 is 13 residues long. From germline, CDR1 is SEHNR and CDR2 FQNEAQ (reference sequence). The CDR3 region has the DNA TGTGCCAGCAGCTTAATTGGGGATTATGGCTACACCTTC. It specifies CASSLIGDYGYTF.

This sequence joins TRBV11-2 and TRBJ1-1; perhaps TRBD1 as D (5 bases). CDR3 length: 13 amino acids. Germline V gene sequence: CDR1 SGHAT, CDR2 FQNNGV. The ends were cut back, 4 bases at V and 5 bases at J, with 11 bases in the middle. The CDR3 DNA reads TGTGCCAGCAGCTCAGGGCGTAGGACTGAAGCTTTCTTT. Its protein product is CASSSGRRTEAFF.

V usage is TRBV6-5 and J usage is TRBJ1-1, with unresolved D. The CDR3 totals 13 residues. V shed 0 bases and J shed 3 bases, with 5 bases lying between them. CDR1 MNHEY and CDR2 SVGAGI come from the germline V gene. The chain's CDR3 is CASSYSIDTEAFF. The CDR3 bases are TGTGCCAGCAGTTACTCGATCGACACTGAAGCTTTCTTT.

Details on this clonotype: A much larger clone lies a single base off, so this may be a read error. The CDR3 region has the DNA TGCGCCAGCGAGGGCCTCACAGGTACGCAGTATTTT. It is translated as CASEGLTGTQYF. V gene TRBV10-2 combines with J gene TRBJ2-3; D may be TRBD1 or TRBD2 (5 bases each). The CDR3 is 12 residues long. Germline loops: CDR1 WSHSY, CDR2 SAAADI.

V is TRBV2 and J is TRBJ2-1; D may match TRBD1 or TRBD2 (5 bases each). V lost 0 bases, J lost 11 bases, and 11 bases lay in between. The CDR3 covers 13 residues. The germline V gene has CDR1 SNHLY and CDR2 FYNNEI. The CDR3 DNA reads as TGTGCCAGCAGTGAAGCGACGTGGGGGAAGCAGTTCTTC. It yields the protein CASSEATWGKQFF.

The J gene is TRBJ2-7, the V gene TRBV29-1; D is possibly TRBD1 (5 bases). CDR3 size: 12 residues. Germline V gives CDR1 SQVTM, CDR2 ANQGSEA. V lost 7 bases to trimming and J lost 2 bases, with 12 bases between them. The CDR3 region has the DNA TGCAGCGCAGGACACGGACCCTACGAGCAGTACTTC. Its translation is CSAGHGPYEQYF.

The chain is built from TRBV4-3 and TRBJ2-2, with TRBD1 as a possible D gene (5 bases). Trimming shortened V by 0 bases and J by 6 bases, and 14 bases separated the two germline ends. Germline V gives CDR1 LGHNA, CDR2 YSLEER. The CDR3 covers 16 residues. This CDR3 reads CASSQDLDTAAGELFF. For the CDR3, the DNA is TGCGCCAGCAGCCAAGATTTGGACACTGCTGCCGGGGAGCTGTTTTTT.

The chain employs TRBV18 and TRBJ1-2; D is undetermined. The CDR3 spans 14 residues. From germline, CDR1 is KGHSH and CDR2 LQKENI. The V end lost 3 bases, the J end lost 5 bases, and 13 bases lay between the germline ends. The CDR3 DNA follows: TGTGCCAGCTCACCCGACGGAGGTTCATATGGCTACACCTTC. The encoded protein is CASSPDGGSYGYTF.

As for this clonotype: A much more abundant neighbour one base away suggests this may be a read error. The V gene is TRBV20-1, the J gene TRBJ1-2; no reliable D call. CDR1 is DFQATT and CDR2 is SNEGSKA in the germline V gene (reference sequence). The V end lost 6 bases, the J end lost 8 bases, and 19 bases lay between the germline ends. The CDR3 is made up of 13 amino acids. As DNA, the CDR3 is TGCAGTGCGAAACGGACTGACGACTTAGGCTACACCTTC. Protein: CSAKRTDDLGYTF.

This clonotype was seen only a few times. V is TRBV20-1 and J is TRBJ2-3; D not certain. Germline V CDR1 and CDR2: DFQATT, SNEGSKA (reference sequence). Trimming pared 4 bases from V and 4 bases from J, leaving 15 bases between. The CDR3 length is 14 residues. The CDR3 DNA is TGCAGTGCTAACGACGGCCGAGGCGCAGATACGCAGTATTTT. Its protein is CSANDGRGADTQYF.

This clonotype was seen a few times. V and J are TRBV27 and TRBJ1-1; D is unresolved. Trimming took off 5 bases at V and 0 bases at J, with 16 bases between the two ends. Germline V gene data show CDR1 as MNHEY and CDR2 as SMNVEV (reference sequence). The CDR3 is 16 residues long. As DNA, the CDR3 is TGTGCCAGCAGTCCCCCTCCGAACTCTATGAACACTGAAGCTTTCTTT. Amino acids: CASSPPPNSMNTEAFF.

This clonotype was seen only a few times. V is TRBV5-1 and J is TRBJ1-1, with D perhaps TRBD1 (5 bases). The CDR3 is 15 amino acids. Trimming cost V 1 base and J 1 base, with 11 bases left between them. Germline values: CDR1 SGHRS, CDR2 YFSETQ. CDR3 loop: CASSLLGVANTEAFF. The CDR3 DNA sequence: TGCGCCAGCAGCTTGTTAGGGGTGGCGAACACTGAAGCTTTCTTT.

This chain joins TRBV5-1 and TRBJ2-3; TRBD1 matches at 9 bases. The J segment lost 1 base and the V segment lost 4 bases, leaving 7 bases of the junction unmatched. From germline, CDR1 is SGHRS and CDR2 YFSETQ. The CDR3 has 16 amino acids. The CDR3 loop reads CASSIRQGGRTDTQYF. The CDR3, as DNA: TGCGCCAGCAGCATACGACAGGGGGGGCGCACAGATACGCAGTATTTT.

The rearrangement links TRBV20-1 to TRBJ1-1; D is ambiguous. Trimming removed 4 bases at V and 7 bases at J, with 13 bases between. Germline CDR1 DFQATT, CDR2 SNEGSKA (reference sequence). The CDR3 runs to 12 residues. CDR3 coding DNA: TGCAGTGCTAATAGAGAGGGTAGTGAAGCTTTCTTT. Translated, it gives CSANREGSEAFF.

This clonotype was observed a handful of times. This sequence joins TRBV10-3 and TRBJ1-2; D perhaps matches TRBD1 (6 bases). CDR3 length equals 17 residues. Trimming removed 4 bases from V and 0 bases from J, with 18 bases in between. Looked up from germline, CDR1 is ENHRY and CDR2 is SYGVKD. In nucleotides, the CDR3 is TGTGCCATCAGTGCATATAGAGGACAGATTACTAACTATGGCTACACCTTC. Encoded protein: CAISAYRGQITNYGYTF.

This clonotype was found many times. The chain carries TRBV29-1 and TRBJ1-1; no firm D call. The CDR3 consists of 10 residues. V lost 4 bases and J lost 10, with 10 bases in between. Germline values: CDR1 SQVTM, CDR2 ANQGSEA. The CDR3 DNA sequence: TGCAGCGTTGTTAGGGAAACAGCTTTCTTT. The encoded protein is CSVVRETAFF.

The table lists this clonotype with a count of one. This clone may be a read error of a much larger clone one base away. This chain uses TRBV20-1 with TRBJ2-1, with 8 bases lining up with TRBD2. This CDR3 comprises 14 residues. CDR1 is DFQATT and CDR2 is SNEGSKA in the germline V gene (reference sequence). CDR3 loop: CSTRDSGTQGEQFF. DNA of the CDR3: TGCAGTACTAGAGATAGCGGGACTCAGGGTGAGCAGTTCTTC.

The CDR3 region is CASSYGGNIQYF. The CDR3 nucleotides read TGTGCCAGCAGCTACGGGGGGAACATTCAGTACTTC. This chain connects TRBV9 to TRBJ2-4; 7 bases match TRBD2. The CDR3 covers 12 residues. CDR1 and CDR2 (germline): SGDLS, YYNGEE. V trimming: 4 bases; J trimming: 7 bases; junction bases outside the gene matches: 2.

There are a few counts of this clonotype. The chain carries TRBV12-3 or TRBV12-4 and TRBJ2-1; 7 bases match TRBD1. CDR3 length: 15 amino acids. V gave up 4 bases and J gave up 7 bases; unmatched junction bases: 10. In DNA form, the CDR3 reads TGTGCCAGCAGTTCCGGACAGGCATCATCTAATGAGCAGTTCTTC. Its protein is CASSSGQASSNEQFF.

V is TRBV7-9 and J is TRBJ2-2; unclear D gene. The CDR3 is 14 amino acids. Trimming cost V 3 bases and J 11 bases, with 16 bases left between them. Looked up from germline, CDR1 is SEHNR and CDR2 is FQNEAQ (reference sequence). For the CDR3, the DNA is TGTGCCAGCAGCTTGTACCCCGGTACCGTTGAGCTGTTTTTT. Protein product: CASSLYPGTVELFF. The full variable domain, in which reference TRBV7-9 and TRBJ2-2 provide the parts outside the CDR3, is DTGVSQNPRHKITKRGQNVTFRCDPISEHNRLYWYRQTLGQGPEFLTYFQNEAQLEKSRLLSDRFSAERPKGSFSTLEIQRTEQGDSAMYLCASSLYPGTVELFFGEGSRLTVL.

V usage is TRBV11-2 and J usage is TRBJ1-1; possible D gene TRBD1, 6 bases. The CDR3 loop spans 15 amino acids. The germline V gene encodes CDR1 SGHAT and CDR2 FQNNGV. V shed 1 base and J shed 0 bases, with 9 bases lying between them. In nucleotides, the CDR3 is TGTGCCAGCAGCTTAGGGGGGCGGATGAACACTGAAGCTTTCTTT. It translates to CASSLGGRMNTEAFF.

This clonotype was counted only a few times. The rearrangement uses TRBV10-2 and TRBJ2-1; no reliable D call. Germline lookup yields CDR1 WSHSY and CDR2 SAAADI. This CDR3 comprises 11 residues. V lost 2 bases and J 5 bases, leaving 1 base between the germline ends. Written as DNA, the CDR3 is TGCGCCAGCAGTGAGCACAATGAGCAGTTCTTC. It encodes CASSEHNEQFF.

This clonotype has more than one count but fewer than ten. The CDR3 sequence: CASSRLATDYNEQFF. The CDR3 DNA reads as TGTGCCAGCAGTAGGCTAGCGACAGACTACAATGAGCAGTTCTTC. The chain joins TRBV2 to TRBJ2-1; D perhaps matches TRBD2 (6 bases). Germline V gene lookup returns CDR1 SNHLY and CDR2 FYNNEI. V shed 5 bases and J shed 3 bases, with 14 bases lying between them. There are 15 residues in the CDR3.

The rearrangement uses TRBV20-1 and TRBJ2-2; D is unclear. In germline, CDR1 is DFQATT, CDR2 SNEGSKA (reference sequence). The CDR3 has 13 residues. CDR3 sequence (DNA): TGCAGGGCGCAAATTTCTGGGACCGGGGAGCTGTTTTTT. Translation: CRAQISGTGELFF.